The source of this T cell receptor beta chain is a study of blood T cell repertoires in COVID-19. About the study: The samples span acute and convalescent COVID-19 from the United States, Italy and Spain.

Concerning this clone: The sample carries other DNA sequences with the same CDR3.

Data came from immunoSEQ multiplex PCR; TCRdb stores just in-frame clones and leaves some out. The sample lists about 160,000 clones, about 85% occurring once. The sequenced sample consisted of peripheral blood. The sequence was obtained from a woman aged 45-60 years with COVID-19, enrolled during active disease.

CDR3 sequence: CASSLDQGIHNEQFF. The DNA for the CDR3 is TGCGCCAGCAGCTTGGATCAGGGGATTCATAATGAGCAGTTCTTC. The chain has TRBV5-1 and TRBJ2-1, with D perhaps TRBD1 (6 bases). Trimming pared 0 bases from V and 7 bases from J, leaving 14 bases between. Germline V gives CDR1 SGHRS, CDR2 YFSETQ. There are 15 residues in the CDR3.